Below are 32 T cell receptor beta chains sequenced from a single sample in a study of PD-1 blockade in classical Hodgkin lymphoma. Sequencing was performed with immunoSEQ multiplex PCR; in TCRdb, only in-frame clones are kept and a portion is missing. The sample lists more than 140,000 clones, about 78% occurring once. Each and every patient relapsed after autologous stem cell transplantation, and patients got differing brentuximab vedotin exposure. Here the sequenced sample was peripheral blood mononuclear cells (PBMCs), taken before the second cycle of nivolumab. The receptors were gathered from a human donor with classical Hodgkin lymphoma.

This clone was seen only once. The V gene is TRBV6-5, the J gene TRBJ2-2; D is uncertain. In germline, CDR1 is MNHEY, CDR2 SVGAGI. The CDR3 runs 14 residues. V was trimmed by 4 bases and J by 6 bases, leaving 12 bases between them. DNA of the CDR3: TGTGCCAGCAGTTCCCGACTTTGGGCCGGGGAGCTGTTTTTT. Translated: CASSSRLWAGELFF.

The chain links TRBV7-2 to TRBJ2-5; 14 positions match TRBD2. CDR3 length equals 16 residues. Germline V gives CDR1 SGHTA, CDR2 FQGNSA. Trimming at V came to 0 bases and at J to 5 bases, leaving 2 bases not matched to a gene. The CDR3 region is CASSLAGTSGSETQYF. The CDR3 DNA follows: TGTGCCAGCAGCTTAGCCGGGACTAGCGGGAGCGAGACCCAGTACTTC.

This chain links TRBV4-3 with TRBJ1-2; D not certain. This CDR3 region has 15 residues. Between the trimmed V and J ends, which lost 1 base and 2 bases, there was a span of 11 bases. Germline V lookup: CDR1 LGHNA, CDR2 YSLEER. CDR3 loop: CASSQGRGFNYGYTF. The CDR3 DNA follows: TGCGCCAGCAGCCAAGGACGGGGATTCAACTATGGCTACACCTTC.

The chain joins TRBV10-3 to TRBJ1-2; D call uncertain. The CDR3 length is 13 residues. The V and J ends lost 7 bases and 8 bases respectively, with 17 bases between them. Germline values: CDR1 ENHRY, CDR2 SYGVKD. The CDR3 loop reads CAITPDQGSGYTF. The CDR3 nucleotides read TGTGCCATCACCCCGGACCAAGGGTCCGGCTACACCTTC.

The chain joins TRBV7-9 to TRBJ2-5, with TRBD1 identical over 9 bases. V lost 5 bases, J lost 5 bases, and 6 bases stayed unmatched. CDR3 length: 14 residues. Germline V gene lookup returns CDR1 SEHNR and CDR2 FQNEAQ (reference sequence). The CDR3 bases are TGTGCCAGCAGCGCCACAGGGGGCACGGAGACCCAGTACTTC. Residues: CASSATGGTETQYF.

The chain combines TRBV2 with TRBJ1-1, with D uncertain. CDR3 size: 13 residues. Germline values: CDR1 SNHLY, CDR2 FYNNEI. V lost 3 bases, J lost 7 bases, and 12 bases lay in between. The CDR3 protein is CASSERRIGEAFF. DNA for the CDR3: TGTGCCAGCAGTGAGAGAAGGATAGGTGAAGCTTTCTTT.

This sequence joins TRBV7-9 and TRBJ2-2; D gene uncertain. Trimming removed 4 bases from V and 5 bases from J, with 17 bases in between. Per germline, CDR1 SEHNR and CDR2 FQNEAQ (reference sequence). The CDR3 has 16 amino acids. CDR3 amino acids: CASSSGKGWSTGELFF. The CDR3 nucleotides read TGTGCCAGCAGCTCCGGAAAGGGATGGTCGACCGGGGAGCTGTTTTTT.

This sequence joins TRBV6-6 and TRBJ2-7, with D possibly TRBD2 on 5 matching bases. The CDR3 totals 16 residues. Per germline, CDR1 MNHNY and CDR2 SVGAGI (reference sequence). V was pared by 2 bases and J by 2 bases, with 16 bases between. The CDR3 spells CASSYPAEAVTYEQYF. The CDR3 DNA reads TGTGCCAGCAGTTACCCCGCGGAGGCCGTAACCTACGAGCAGTACTTC.

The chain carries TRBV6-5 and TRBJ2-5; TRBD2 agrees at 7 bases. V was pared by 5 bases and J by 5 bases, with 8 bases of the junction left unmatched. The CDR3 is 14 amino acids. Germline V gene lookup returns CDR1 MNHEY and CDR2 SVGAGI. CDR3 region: CASSEDYGRETQYF. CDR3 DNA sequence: TGTGCCAGCAGTGAAGATTACGGGAGGGAGACCCAGTACTTC.

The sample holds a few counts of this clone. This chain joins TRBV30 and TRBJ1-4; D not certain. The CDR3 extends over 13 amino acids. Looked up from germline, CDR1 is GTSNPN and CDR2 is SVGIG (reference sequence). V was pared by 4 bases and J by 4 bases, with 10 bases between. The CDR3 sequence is CAWKGSNNEKLFF. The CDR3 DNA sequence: TGTGCCTGGAAGGGCAGCAATAATGAAAAACTGTTTTTT.

CDR3 coding DNA: TGCGCCAGCAGCTTGGGAGGGGGGGCATCCTACGAGCAGTACTTC. It is translated as CASSLGGGASYEQYF. The chain joins TRBV5-1 to TRBJ2-7; D possibly corresponds to TRBD2 (7 bases). Germline V lookup: CDR1 SGHRS, CDR2 YFSETQ. The V gene lost 0 bases and the J gene lost 1 base, with 11 bases spanning the gap. The CDR3 runs to 15 residues.

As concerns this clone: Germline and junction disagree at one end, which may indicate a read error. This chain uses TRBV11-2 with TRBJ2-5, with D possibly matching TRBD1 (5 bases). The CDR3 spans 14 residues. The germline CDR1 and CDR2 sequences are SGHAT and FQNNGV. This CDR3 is CASSSNTGQETQHF. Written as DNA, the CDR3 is TGTGCCAGCAGCTCGAACACAGGACAAGAGACCCAGCACTTC.

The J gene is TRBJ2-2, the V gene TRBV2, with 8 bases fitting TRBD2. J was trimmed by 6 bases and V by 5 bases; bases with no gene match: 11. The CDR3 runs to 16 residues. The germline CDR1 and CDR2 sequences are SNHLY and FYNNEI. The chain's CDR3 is CASSSRGGRLPGELFF. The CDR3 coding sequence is TGTGCCAGCAGTTCCCGAGGCGGGAGGCTCCCCGGGGAGCTGTTTTTT.

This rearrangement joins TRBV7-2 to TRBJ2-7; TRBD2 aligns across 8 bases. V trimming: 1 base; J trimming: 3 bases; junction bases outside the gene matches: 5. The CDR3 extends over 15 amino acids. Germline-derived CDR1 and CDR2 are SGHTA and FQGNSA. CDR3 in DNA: TGTGCCAGCAGCTTAGTCGGGGGGGTCTACTACGAGCAGTACTTC. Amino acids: CASSLVGGVYYEQYF.

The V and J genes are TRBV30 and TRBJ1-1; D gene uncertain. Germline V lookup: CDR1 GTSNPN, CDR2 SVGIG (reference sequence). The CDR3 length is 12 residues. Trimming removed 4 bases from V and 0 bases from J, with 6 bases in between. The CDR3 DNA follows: TGTGCCTGGAATGGTTTGAACACTGAAGCTTTCTTT. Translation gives CAWNGLNTEAFF.

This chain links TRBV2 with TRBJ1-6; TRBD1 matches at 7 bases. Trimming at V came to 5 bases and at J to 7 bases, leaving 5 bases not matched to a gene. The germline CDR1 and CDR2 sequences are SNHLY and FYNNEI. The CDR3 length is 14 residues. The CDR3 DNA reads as TGTGCCAGCAGTCGGGACAGATCCAATTCACCCCTCCACTTT. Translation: CASSRDRSNSPLHF.

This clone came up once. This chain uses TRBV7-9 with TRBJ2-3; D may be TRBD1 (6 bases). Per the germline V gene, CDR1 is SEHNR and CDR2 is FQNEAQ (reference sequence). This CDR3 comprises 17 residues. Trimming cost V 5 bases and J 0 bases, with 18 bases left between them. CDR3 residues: CASSTPRWGLSTDTQYF. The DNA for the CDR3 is TGTGCCAGCAGCACCCCCCGCTGGGGGCTTAGCACAGATACGCAGTATTTT. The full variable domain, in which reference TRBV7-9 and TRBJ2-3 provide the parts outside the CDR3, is DTGVSQNPRHKITKRGQNVTFRCDPISEHNRLYWYRQTLGQGPEFLTYFQNEAQLEKSRLLSDRFSAERPKGSFSTLEIQRTEQGDSAMYLCASSTPRWGLSTDTQYFGPGTRLTVL.

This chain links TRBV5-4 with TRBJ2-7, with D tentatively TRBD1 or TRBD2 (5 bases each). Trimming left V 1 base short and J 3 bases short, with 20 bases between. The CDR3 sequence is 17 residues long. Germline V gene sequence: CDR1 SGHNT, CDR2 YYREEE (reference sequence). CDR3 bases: TGTGCCAGCAGCTTGTTCCCTCGGGGCTCTTTTCTCTACGAGCAGTACTTC. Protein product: CASSLFPRGSFLYEQYF.

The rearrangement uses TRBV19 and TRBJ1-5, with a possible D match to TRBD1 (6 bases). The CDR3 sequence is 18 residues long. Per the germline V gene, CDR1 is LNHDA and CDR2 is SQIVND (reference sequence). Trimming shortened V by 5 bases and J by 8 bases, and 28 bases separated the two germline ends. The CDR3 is CASSSPPHTGWRQEPQHF. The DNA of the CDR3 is TGTGCCAGTAGTTCCCCTCCCCATACAGGGTGGAGGCAGGAGCCCCAGCATTTT.

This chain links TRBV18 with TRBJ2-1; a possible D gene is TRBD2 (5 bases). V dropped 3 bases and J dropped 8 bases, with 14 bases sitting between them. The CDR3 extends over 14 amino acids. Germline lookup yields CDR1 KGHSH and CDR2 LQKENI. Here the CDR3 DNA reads TGTGCCAGCTCACCCCCGGACTGGACCCATGAGCAGTTCTTC. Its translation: CASSPPDWTHEQFF.

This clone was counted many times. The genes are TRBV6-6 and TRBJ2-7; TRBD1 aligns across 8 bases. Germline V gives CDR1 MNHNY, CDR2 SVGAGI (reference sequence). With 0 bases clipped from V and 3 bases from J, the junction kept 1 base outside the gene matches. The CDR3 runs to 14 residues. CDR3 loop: CASSYSGQGYEQYF. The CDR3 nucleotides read TGTGCCAGCAGTTACTCAGGACAGGGCTACGAGCAGTACTTC.

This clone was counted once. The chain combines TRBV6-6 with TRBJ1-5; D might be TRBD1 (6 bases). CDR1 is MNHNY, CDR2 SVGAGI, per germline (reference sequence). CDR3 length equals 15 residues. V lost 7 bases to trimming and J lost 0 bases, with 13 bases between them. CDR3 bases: TGTGCCAGCAAACTACAGGGCTATAGCAATCAGCCCCAGCATTTT. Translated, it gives CASKLQGYSNQPQHF.

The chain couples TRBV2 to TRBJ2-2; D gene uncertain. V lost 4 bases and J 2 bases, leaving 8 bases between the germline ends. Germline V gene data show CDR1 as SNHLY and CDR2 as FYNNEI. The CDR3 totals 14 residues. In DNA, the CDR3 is TGTGCCAGCAGTGTTGTCGGTAACACCGGGGAGCTGTTTTTT. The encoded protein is CASSVVGNTGELFF.

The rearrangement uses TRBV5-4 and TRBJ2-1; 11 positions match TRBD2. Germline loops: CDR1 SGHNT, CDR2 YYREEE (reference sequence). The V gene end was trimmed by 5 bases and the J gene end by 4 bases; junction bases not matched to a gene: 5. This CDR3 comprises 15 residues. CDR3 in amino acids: CASSTGLAGYNEQFF. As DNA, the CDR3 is TGTGCCAGCAGTACCGGACTAGCGGGTTACAATGAGCAGTTCTTC.

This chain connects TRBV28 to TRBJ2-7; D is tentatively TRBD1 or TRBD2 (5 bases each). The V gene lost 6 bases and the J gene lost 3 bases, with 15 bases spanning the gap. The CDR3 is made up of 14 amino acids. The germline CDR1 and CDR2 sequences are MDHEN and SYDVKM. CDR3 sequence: CASSLVGRHYEQYF. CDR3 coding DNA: TGTGCCAGCAGCTTGGTGGGACGGCACTACGAGCAGTACTTC.

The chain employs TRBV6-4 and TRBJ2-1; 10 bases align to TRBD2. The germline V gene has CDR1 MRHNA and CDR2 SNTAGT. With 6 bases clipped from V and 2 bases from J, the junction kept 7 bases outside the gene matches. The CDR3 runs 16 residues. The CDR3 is CASSWGTSAPYNEQFF. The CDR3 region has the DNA TGTGCCAGCAGCTGGGGGACTAGCGCACCCTACAATGAGCAGTTCTTC.

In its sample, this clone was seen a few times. CDR3 amino acids: CAIRGSTNYGYTF. In DNA form, the CDR3 reads TGTGCCATCAGGGGGTCTACTAACTATGGCTACACCTTC. The chain employs TRBV10-3 and TRBJ1-2; D gene ambiguous. The CDR3 sequence is 13 residues long. Germline loops: CDR1 ENHRY, CDR2 SYGVKD. V lost 6 bases, J lost 0 bases, and 8 bases lay in between.

CDR3 DNA: TGTGCCAGCAGTTTCGGGGGAGGTGGGTCACCCCTCCACTTT. Translating gives CASSFGGGGSPLHF. The rearrangement joins TRBV28 to TRBJ1-6; D possibly corresponds to TRBD1 (5 bases). The V end was cut by 3 bases, the J end by 10 bases, with 13 bases between. Germline values: CDR1 MDHEN, CDR2 SYDVKM. The CDR3 is 14 residues long.

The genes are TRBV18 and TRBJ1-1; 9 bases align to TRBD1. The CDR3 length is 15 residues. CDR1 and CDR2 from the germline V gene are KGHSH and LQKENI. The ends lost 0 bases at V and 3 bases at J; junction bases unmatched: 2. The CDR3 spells CASSPPTGGYTEAFF. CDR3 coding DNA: TGTGCCAGCTCACCACCGACAGGGGGATACACTGAAGCTTTCTTT.

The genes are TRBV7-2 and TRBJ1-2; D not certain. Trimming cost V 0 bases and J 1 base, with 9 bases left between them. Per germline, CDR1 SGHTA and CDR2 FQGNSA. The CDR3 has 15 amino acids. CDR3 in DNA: TGTGCCAGCAGCTTAGCAAATGGGGTTAACTATGGCTACACCTTC. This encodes CASSLANGVNYGYTF. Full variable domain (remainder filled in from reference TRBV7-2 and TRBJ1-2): GAGVSQSPSNKVTEKGKDVELRCDPISGHTALYWYRQSLGQGLEFLIYFQGNSAPDKSGLPSDRFSAERTGGSVSTLTIQRTQQEDSAVYLCASSLANGVNYGYTFGSGTRLTVV.

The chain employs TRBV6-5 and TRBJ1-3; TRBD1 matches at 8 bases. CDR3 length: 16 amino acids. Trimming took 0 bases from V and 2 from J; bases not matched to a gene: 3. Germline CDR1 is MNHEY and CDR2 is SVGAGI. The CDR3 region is CASSYSSRGPGNTIYF. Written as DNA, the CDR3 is TGTGCCAGCAGTTACTCTTCCAGGGGGCCTGGAAACACCATATATTTT.

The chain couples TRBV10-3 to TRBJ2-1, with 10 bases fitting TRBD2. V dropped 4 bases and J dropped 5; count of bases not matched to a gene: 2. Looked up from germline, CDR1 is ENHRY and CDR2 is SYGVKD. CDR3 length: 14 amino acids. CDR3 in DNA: TGTGCCATCAGTGTCCTAGCGGGGGACAATGAGCAGTTCTTC. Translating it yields CAISVLAGDNEQFF.